These 32 T cell receptor beta chains were sequenced from one sample in a study of cytomegalovirus exposure and HLA in healthy donors. Profiled with immunoSEQ multiplex PCR; TCRdb holds only in-frame clones, not every one. The table includes some 110,000 clones, around 94% detected once. The specimen sequenced was PBMCs. All receptors come from a woman aged 18-30 years in good health and CMV-seronegative.

This clone was recorded only once. This chain links TRBV5-5 with TRBJ1-5; D not resolved. The CDR3 extends over 14 amino acids. The V gene's germline CDR1 is SGHKS and CDR2 YYEKEE (reference sequence). The V gene lost 0 bases and the J gene lost 5 bases, with 9 bases spanning the gap. The CDR3 is CASSLVPIDQPQHF. The CDR3 DNA reads TGTGCCAGCAGCTTGGTCCCTATCGATCAGCCCCAGCATTTT.

The chain links TRBV7-8 to TRBJ2-1; D call uncertain. Germline CDR1 and CDR2: SGHVS and FQNEAQ. The CDR3 loop spans 14 amino acids. V shed 8 bases and J shed 2 bases, with 13 bases lying between them. The CDR3 loop reads CASVRQPAYNEQFF. The CDR3, as DNA: TGTGCCAGCGTGAGACAACCTGCCTACAATGAGCAGTTCTTC.

The chain recombines TRBV4-1 with TRBJ1-6, with unresolved D. V was clipped by 0 bases and J by 5 bases, with 20 bases between them. The CDR3 loop spans 19 amino acids. Germline values: CDR1 MGHRA, CDR2 YSYEKL. The CDR3 coding sequence is TGCGCCAGCAGCCAAGAAATGAGGGTGACAATGATCAATAATTCACCCCTCCACTTT. It is translated as CASSQEMRVTMINNSPLHF.

The CDR3 DNA follows: TGTGCCAGCAGCTACCAGACAGATACGCAGTATTTT. Its protein is CASSYQTDTQYF. V gene TRBV11-2 combines with J gene TRBJ2-3; no reliable D call. Germline loops: CDR1 SGHAT, CDR2 FQNNGV. The V and J ends lost 4 bases and 3 bases respectively, with 5 bases between them. The CDR3 consists of 12 residues.

The V and J genes are TRBV5-1 and TRBJ1-2; TRBD1 matches 7 bases. Germline V gene data show CDR1 as SGHRS and CDR2 as YFSETQ. The CDR3 has 14 amino acids. J was trimmed by 5 bases and V by 5 bases; bases with no gene match: 9. The CDR3 DNA reads TGCGCCAGCAGGGAACCGGGACAGAATTATGGCTACACCTTC. Its protein is CASREPGQNYGYTF.

This clone was picked up one time. The chain combines TRBV5-4 with TRBJ2-1; 7 nucleotides agree with TRBD2. Germline lookup yields CDR1 SGHNT and CDR2 YYREEE (reference sequence). The CDR3 has 17 residues. Germline trimming cut 4 bases from V and 10 bases from J; bases unmatched to any gene: 20. CDR3 in DNA: TGTGCCAGCAGCCTTTTAAGGACTAGTTCGTCGGGCGGGGAGCAGTTCTTC. Translating it yields CASSLLRTSSSGGEQFF.

In this sample, this clone turned up once. This chain links TRBV5-6 with TRBJ2-7, with 7 nucleotides matching TRBD1. Germline CDR1 reads SGHDT; CDR2 reads YYEEEE. J gave up 7 bases and V 2 bases, and 6 bases lay outside the gene matches. The CDR3 covers 13 residues. CDR3 bases: TGTGCCAGCAGCTTAAGGGGGCTGGGGGAGCAGTACTTC. Its protein product is CASSLRGLGEQYF. The variable domain in full, completed from reference TRBV5-6 and TRBJ2-7, reads DAGVTQSPTHLIKTRGQQVTLRCSPKSGHDTVSWYQQALGQGPQFIFQYYEEEERQRGNFPDRFSGHQFPNYSSELNVNALLLGDSALYLCASSLRGLGEQYFGPGTRLTVT.

The V and J genes are TRBV6-1 and TRBJ1-5, with D possibly being TRBD1 (5 bases). This CDR3 contains 15 residues. CDR1 is MNHNS and CDR2 is SASEGT in the germline V gene. V was shortened by 4 bases and J by 2 bases, with 12 bases between the two germline ends. CDR3 sequence: CASSARERGNQPQHF. In DNA, the CDR3 is TGTGCCAGCAGTGCCAGGGAACGGGGCAATCAGCCCCAGCATTTT.

The chain couples TRBV2 to TRBJ1-6; 8 bases line up with TRBD1. This CDR3 is built from 15 residues. Losses at the gene ends were 3 bases for V and 6 bases for J; bases not matched to a gene: 4. Germline V gene data show CDR1 as SNHLY and CDR2 as FYNNEI. CDR3 sequence: CASSDVQGANSPLHF. CDR3 bases: TGTGCCAGCAGTGATGTGCAGGGGGCTAATTCACCCCTCCACTTT.

The chain is built from TRBV2 and TRBJ2-2; 9 bases are a match to TRBD1. In germline, CDR1 is SNHLY, CDR2 FYNNEI. The CDR3 length is 16 residues. J lost 5 bases, V lost 4 bases, and 8 bases had no gene match. The CDR3 coding sequence is TGTGCCAGCAGTGCCCGGACAGGGGAGTGGACCGGGGAGCTGTTTTTT. Protein sequence: CASSARTGEWTGELFF.

The chain links TRBV9 to TRBJ2-1; possible D gene TRBD1, 6 bases. Germline lookup yields CDR1 SGDLS and CDR2 YYNGEE. CDR3 length equals 15 residues. V gave up 0 bases and J gave up 7 bases, with 14 bases separating them. This chain's CDR3 is CASSVVGGTMNEQFF. In nucleotides, the CDR3 is TGTGCCAGCAGCGTAGTAGGGGGTACGATGAATGAGCAGTTCTTC.

The chain has TRBV9 and TRBJ2-2; 10 bases agree with TRBD2. This CDR3 contains 17 residues. J was trimmed by 4 bases and V by 0 bases; bases with no gene match: 6. Germline-derived CDR1 and CDR2 are SGDLS and YYNGEE. The CDR3 reads CASSVAGSGGVTGELFF. The CDR3 coding sequence is TGTGCCAGCAGCGTAGCTGGAAGCGGGGGGGTCACCGGGGAGCTGTTTTTT.

The chain recombines TRBV28 with TRBJ1-1; 7 bases are shared with TRBD1. The J segment lost 1 base and the V segment lost 5 bases, leaving 4 bases of the junction unmatched. This CDR3 has 14 amino acids. Germline loops: CDR1 MDHEN, CDR2 SYDVKM. As DNA, the CDR3 is TGTGCCAGCAGTCCGACAGGGACGAACACTGAAGCTTTCTTT. Translating it yields CASSPTGTNTEAFF.

J is TRBJ1-1 and V is TRBV29-1; D gene ambiguous. Germline V gives CDR1 SQVTM, CDR2 ANQGSEA. The V end was cut by 6 bases, the J end by 6 bases, with 5 bases between. CDR3 length: 9 residues. The CDR3 DNA reads as TGCAGCGTAGCCCCTGAAGCTTTCTTT. Encoded protein: CSVAPEAFF. The complete variable domain, with remaining parts taken from reference TRBV29-1 and TRBJ1-1, reads SAVISQKPSRDICQRGTSLTIQCQVDSQVTMMFWYRQQPGQSLTLIATANQGSEATYESGFVIDKFPISRPNLTFSTLTVSNMSPEDSSIYLCSVAPEAFFGQGTRLTVV.

The rearrangement links TRBV10-3 to TRBJ1-3; 9 nucleotides line up with TRBD1. CDR3 length: 15 residues. The V gene end was trimmed by 0 bases and the J gene end by 4 bases; junction bases not matched to a gene: 1. Looked up from germline, CDR1 is ENHRY and CDR2 is SYGVKD. CDR3 amino acids: CAISESGTGGNTIYF. In DNA form, the CDR3 reads TGTGCCATCAGTGAGTCCGGGACAGGGGGAAACACCATATATTTT.

The rearrangement uses TRBV19 and TRBJ1-6; D is possibly TRBD1 (5 bases). This CDR3 contains 16 residues. Germline values: CDR1 LNHDA, CDR2 SQIVND (reference sequence). V was clipped by 4 bases and J by 9 bases, with 19 bases between them. CDR3 in amino acids: CASSTQQAGTGSPLHF. The CDR3 nucleotides are TGTGCCAGTAGTACTCAACAGGCTGGCACAGGTTCACCCCTCCACTTT.

CDR3 amino acids: CASSLGQEQASPLHF. For the CDR3, the DNA is TGCGCCAGCAGCTTGGGACAGGAACAAGCTTCACCCCTCCACTTT. The V gene is TRBV5-1, the J gene TRBJ1-6; D perhaps matches TRBD1 (6 bases). Between the trimmed V and J ends, which lost 0 bases and 9 bases, there was a span of 13 bases. Germline V gene sequence: CDR1 SGHRS, CDR2 YFSETQ. The CDR3 is 15 amino acids.

The chain uses TRBV5-8 and TRBJ1-2; 8 bases match TRBD1. This CDR3 has 15 residues. Germline V gene data show CDR1 as SGHTS and CDR2 as YDEGEE. Unmatched junction bases numbered 7, after V lost 2 bases and J lost 4 bases. The DNA for the CDR3 is TGTGCCAGCAGCTTCGGTACAGGGGGATTCTATGGCTACACCTTC. Protein sequence: CASSFGTGGFYGYTF.

This rearrangement joins TRBV7-9 to TRBJ1-4, with a weak D call TRBD1 (5 bases). The length of the CDR3 is 15 residues. CDR1 is SEHNR and CDR2 is FQNEAQ in the germline V gene (reference sequence). Deletions cut 5 bases from V and 3 bases from J, with 13 bases between. The CDR3 sequence: CASSARRGSNEKLFF. DNA of the CDR3: TGTGCCAGCAGCGCTAGAAGGGGATCTAATGAAAAACTGTTTTTT.

The chain couples TRBV7-3 to TRBJ2-7; 8 bases line up with TRBD1. Germline assignment: CDR1 SGHTA and CDR2 FQGTGA. V was clipped by 5 bases and J by 2 bases; unmatched bases: 11. This CDR3 is built from 16 residues. The CDR3 region is CASSPGQGLGAYEQYF. The CDR3 nucleotides are TGTGCCAGCAGCCCCGGACAGGGCTTAGGGGCCTACGAGCAGTACTTC.

Written as DNA, the CDR3 is TGCAGTGCTTTCTATAACACTGAAGCTTTCTTT. Translating it yields CSAFYNTEAFF. This rearrangement joins TRBV20-1 to TRBJ1-1; D is unclear. Trimming took off 5 bases at V and 2 bases at J, with 6 bases between the two ends. The CDR3 runs to 11 residues. CDR1 is DFQATT and CDR2 is SNEGSKA in the germline V gene (reference sequence).

This clone has only one observation. This chain uses TRBV6-5 with TRBJ2-7; perhaps TRBD2 as D (5 bases). With 3 bases removed from V and 2 bases from J, the gap between germline ends came to 11 bases. This CDR3 is 14 amino acids long. Germline CDR1 is MNHEY and CDR2 is SVGAGI. CDR3 in DNA: TGTGCCAGCAGTTATGGAGGAGCGGCCTACGAGCAGTACTTC. Its protein is CASSYGGAAYEQYF.

The chain recombines TRBV29-1 with TRBJ1-4; no definite D call. Trimming removed 7 bases from V and 3 bases from J, with 9 bases in between. CDR3 length: 12 residues. Germline CDR1 is SQVTM and CDR2 is ANQGSEA. CDR3 coding DNA: TGCAGCGCCACTGGGCCTAATGAAAAACTGTTTTTT. This sequence encodes CSATGPNEKLFF.

The gene calls are TRBV6-1 and TRBJ2-7; D perhaps matches TRBD2 (5 bases). V lost 10 bases to trimming and J lost 0 bases, with 13 bases between them. This CDR3 region has 13 residues. CDR1 and CDR2 (germline): MNHNS, SASEGT. The CDR3 is CATLHGDSYEQYF. Written as DNA, the CDR3 is TGTGCCACCCTCCACGGGGACTCCTACGAGCAGTACTTC.

The gene calls are TRBV28 and TRBJ1-5; D is uncertain. Trimming left V 2 bases short and J 7 bases short, with 15 bases between. Germline V gives CDR1 MDHEN, CDR2 SYDVKM. The length of the CDR3 is 15 residues. This chain's CDR3 is CASSLRGYRSQPQHF. The CDR3 DNA sequence: TGTGCCAGCAGTTTACGAGGCTACCGATCCCAGCCCCAGCATTTT.

The table lists this clone with a count of one. The chain has TRBV6-6 and TRBJ1-3, with a possible D match to TRBD1 (5 bases). Trimming removed 2 bases from V and 4 bases from J, with 9 bases in between. The CDR3 is 14 residues long. Germline loops: CDR1 MNHNY, CDR2 SVGAGI (reference sequence). DNA of the CDR3: TGTGCCAGCAGTTACATGGGGGGAGGAAACACCATATATTTT. It specifies CASSYMGGGNTIYF.

V and J are TRBV5-1 and TRBJ2-5, with 7 bases aligning to TRBD2. The germline V gene has CDR1 SGHRS and CDR2 YFSETQ. The CDR3 covers 14 residues. V lost 3 bases to trimming and J lost 5 bases; unmatched junction nucleotides: 7. CDR3 bases: TGCGCCAGCAGCTATGTTAGGGAGGGGGAGACCCAGTACTTC. This codes for CASSYVREGETQYF.

The chain has TRBV5-4 and TRBJ2-1, with TRBD2 matching over 16 bases. V lost 5 bases and J lost 4; bases outside the gene matches: 6. The CDR3 is 17 amino acids. The germline V gene has CDR1 SGHNT and CDR2 YYREEE (reference sequence). CDR3 nucleotides: TGTGCCAGCAGGCCGGGACTAGCGGGGGGGCTGTACAATGAGCAGTTCTTC. Amino acids: CASRPGLAGGLYNEQFF.

The chain links TRBV7-9 to TRBJ1-1; tentative D call: TRBD1 (5 bases). Germline V gene data show CDR1 as SEHNR and CDR2 as FQNEAQ (reference sequence). The CDR3 is made up of 12 amino acids. V was trimmed by 5 bases and J by 5 bases, leaving 9 bases between them. The CDR3 DNA is TGTGCCAGCAGCGGGGGGAGGACTGAAGCTTTCTTT. Protein product: CASSGGRTEAFF.

The gene calls are TRBV12-5 and TRBJ1-1, with D possibly being TRBD1 (5 bases). This CDR3 is 13 amino acids long. CDR1 is LGHNT and CDR2 is FRNRAP in the germline V gene. Trimming took 1 base from V and 3 from J, leaving 6 bases between them. CDR3 sequence: CASGLGGYTEAFF. The CDR3 DNA reads as TGTGCTAGTGGTTTGGGGGGCTACACTGAAGCTTTCTTT.

The rearrangement links TRBV13 to TRBJ1-3; tentatively, D is TRBD1 (5 bases). CDR3 length: 12 amino acids. Germline-derived CDR1 and CDR2 are PRHDT and FYEKMQ (reference sequence). Deletions cut 9 bases from V and 5 bases from J, with 11 bases between. CDR3 bases: TGTGCCAGTGGACAAGCCCGAAACACCATATATTTT. Translating gives CASGQARNTIYF.

The gene calls are TRBV6-4 and TRBJ2-3, with no clear D. V lost 8 bases to trimming and J lost 0 bases, with 9 bases between them. The germline V gene encodes CDR1 MRHNA and CDR2 SNTAGT. This CDR3 is built from 13 residues. CDR3 DNA sequence: TGTGCCAGCGCCGGAGACAGCACAGATACGCAGTATTTT. It specifies CASAGDSTDTQYF.